The T cell receptor (beta chain) described here comes from a study of cytomegalovirus exposure and HLA in healthy donors. Both 60 Vbeta primers and 13 Jbeta primers went into the PCR. Only in-frame clones appear in the TCRdb table, and some are missing; sequencing was by immunoSEQ multiplex PCR. The sample lists about 200,000 clones, 70% seen once, with around 3% in the top ten. Notes on this clone: Its antigen is not identified.

The V and J ends lost 2 bases and 3 bases, in that order; junction bases with no gene match: 11. The germline CDR1 and CDR2 sequences are SGHKS and YYEKEE (reference sequence). The CDR3 is 16 residues long. Regarding the study as a whole: Judged likely to be a sequencing artifact was a cluster of highly shared sequence variants. In an earlier analysis, in some 540 donors, most V segments appeared productive either ~87% or ~30% of the time. Some segments of the V type, notably TRBV6-2 and TRBV6-3, were excluded as indistinguishable. Researchers had no immune exposure information except CMV serostatus available.

The chain joins TRBV5-5 to TRBJ2-7; 7 nucleotides agree with TRBD1. The sequence came from a man in his forties or fifties in good health and CMV-seropositive. Specimen: PBMCs. The CDR3 region is CASSFTGATNFYEQYF. Written as DNA, the CDR3 is TGTGCCAGCAGCTTTACAGGGGCCACAAACTTCTACGAGCAGTACTTC. Based on the CDR3 plus reference TRBV5-5 and TRBJ2-7, the full variable domain is DAGVTQSPTHLIKTRGQQVTLRCSPISGHKSVSWYQQVLGQGPQFIFQYYEKEERGRGNFPDRFSARQFPNYSSELNVNALLLGDSALYLCASSFTGATNFYEQYFGPGTRLTVT.